This T cell receptor (beta chain) was obtained from a study of identical twins. Using its own MiXCR run on the 5' RACE reads, TCRdb lists one record per CDR3 protein. The data hold hundreds of thousands of distinct CDR3 sequences, with 5.5% to 6.5% observed a single time. Broader study findings: Out-of-frame alpha sequences common to twins exhibited a surplus of low generation probability.

The sample holds many counts of this clonotype. As yet, its antigen is unknown. Germline-derived CDR1 and CDR2 are SEHNR and FQNEAQ (reference sequence). V gave up 3 bases and J gave up 4 bases, with 6 bases separating them. The CDR3 has 12 amino acids. The sequenced sample was naive T cells sorted from blood. The receptor comes from a man younger than 30 in good health. The chain couples TRBV7-9 to TRBJ2-5; D is possibly TRBD1 (5 bases). CDR3 residues: CASSFQGETQYF. CDR3 nucleotide sequence: TGTGCCAGCAGCTTCCAGGGAGAGACCCAGTACTTC. Full variable domain (remainder filled in from reference TRBV7-9 and TRBJ2-5): DTGVSQNPRHKITKRGQNVTFRCDPISEHNRLYWYRQTLGQGPEFLTYFQNEAQLEKSRLLSDRFSAERPKGSFSTLEIQRTEQGDSAMYLCASSFQGETQYFGPGTRLLVL.